This TCR beta chain was captured by sequencing in a study of T cell responses to AZD1222 COVID-19 vaccine. The overall study: Second-dose groups at about 4 or about 12 weeks were pooled. Whole-study findings and limits: The donor group comprised mostly white British people and more females; the analysis possibly underestimated clonal diversity.

V shed 5 bases and J 8 bases; nucleotides not matched to a gene: 12. This CDR3 contains 16 residues. Germline CDR1 LNHDA, CDR2 SQIVND (reference sequence). Remarks on this clone: The target antigen is unknown.

Generated by immunoSEQ multiplex PCR, the TCRdb table keeps only in-frame clones and is missing some. The repertoire holds 90,000 to 120,000 clones, with roughly nine tenths as singletons. Specimen: peripheral blood, collected on day 0 of AZD1222 vaccination. The rearrangement joins TRBV19 to TRBJ1-4; TRBD1 matches 9 bases. This sequence originates from an adult in good health. The CDR3 DNA reads as TGTGCCAGTAGTCGTACCACAGGGGGCGGTCAAGAAAAACTGTTTTTT. This encodes CASSRTTGGGQEKLFF.